The 26 T cell receptor beta chains presented below share a single source sample, sequenced in a study of T cells after posttransplantation cyclophosphamide. Profiled with immunoSEQ multiplex PCR; TCRdb holds only in-frame clones, not every one. The sample carries tens of thousands of clones, around 95% recorded once. Sequencing was performed on PBMCs. These receptor sequences come from a woman aged 25 to 39 in good health and a related stem cell transplant donor.

V gene TRBV7-2 combines with J gene TRBJ2-2, with unresolved D. The CDR3 consists of 11 residues. CDR1 and CDR2 from the germline V gene are SGHTA and FQGNSA. V lost 3 bases, J lost 7 bases, and 3 bases lay in between. CDR3 nucleotide sequence: TGTGCCAGCAGCTTGATCGGGGAGCTGTTTTTT. Amino acids: CASSLIGELFF.

The chain links TRBV18 to TRBJ1-1; TRBD1 matches at 8 bases. The germline gives CDR1 KGHSH, CDR2 LQKENI. After removal of 4 bases from V and 1 base from J, the junction contained 8 bases not matched to a gene. The CDR3 is 16 residues long. DNA for the CDR3: TGTGCCAGCTCACTATCCGGACAGGGCCGGAACACTGAAGCTTTCTTT. Its translation: CASSLSGQGRNTEAFF.

This chain links TRBV5-1 with TRBJ2-2, with D possibly called TRBD1 or TRBD2 (5 bases each). The CDR3 sequence is 16 residues long. The V gene lost 6 bases and the J gene lost 0 bases, with 15 bases spanning the gap. CDR1 and CDR2 (germline): SGHRS, YFSETQ. This chain's CDR3 is CASTPVLGANTGELFF. The CDR3 DNA sequence: TGCGCCAGCACCCCTGTCCTGGGGGCGAACACCGGGGAGCTGTTTTTT.

V usage is TRBV4-1 and J usage is TRBJ2-1; 9 nucleotides match TRBD2. Per the germline V gene, CDR1 is MGHRA and CDR2 is YSYEKL. The CDR3 length is 17 residues. V was clipped by 1 base and J by 1 base; unmatched bases: 5. In DNA, the CDR3 is TGCGCCAGCAGCCAAGTGGCTAGCGGGGTATCCTACAATGAGCAGTTCTTC. Translated: CASSQVASGVSYNEQFF.

Remarks on this clone: This sample also contains other DNA sequences that code for the same CDR3. The chain joins TRBV6-4 to TRBJ1-1; D not resolved. Germline CDR1 MRHNA, CDR2 SNTAGT. Deletions cut 4 bases from V and 2 bases from J, with 8 bases between. The CDR3 runs to 13 residues. CDR3 bases: TGTGCCAGCAGTGCGTCAGTCAACACTGAAGCTTTCTTT. Protein: CASSASVNTEAFF.

The CDR3 loop is CASSFPRWYEQFF. The CDR3 bases are TGTGCCAGCAGTTTCCCCCGATGGTATGAGCAGTTCTTC. The chain has TRBV28 and TRBJ2-1; D remains unclear. Trimming cost V 3 bases and J 8 bases, with 11 bases left between them. The V gene's germline CDR1 is MDHEN and CDR2 SYDVKM. This CDR3 has 13 amino acids.

This clone came up once. This sequence joins TRBV7-2 and TRBJ1-5; D remains ambiguous. Trimming removed 2 bases at V and 2 bases at J, with 7 bases between. The germline V gene encodes CDR1 SGHTA and CDR2 FQGNSA. The CDR3 totals 14 residues. DNA of the CDR3: TGTGCCAGCAGCTTAACGTGGGGCAATCAGCCCCAGCATTTT. Translated: CASSLTWGNQPQHF.

The chain couples TRBV5-1 to TRBJ1-5; TRBD1 matches 7 bases. The CDR3 covers 14 residues. J gave up 2 bases and V 2 bases, and 1 base lay outside the gene matches. Germline values: CDR1 SGHRS, CDR2 YFSETQ. The CDR3 DNA reads TGCGCCAGCAGCTTAGGGACAGGCAATCAGCCCCAGCATTTT. Translated, it gives CASSLGTGNQPQHF.

This clone came up a few times. The chain is built from TRBV5-4 and TRBJ1-6; 10 bases align to TRBD1. The J segment lost 6 bases and the V segment lost 4 bases, leaving 7 bases of the junction unmatched. The germline gives CDR1 SGHNT, CDR2 YYREEE (reference sequence). CDR3 length: 16 residues. CDR3 region: CASSNPTGGFNSPLHF. Here the CDR3 DNA reads TGTGCCAGCAGCAACCCGACAGGGGGCTTTAATTCACCCCTCCACTTT.

This clone has just a few counts. The V and J genes are TRBV7-2 and TRBJ1-6, with a possible D match to TRBD1 (5 bases). Trimming left V 4 bases short and J 1 base short, with 11 bases between. Germline CDR1 and CDR2: SGHTA and FQGNSA. This CDR3 is built from 16 residues. CDR3 coding DNA: TGTGCCAGCAGCTCCCGCCAGGGATCCTATAATTCACCCCTCCACTTT. It encodes CASSSRQGSYNSPLHF. Supplemented by reference TRBV7-2 and TRBJ1-6, the full variable domain reads GAGVSQSPSNKVTEKGKDVELRCDPISGHTALYWYRQSLGQGLEFLIYFQGNSAPDKSGLPSDRFSAERTGGSVSTLTIQRTQQEDSAVYLCASSSRQGSYNSPLHFGNGTRLTVT.

The chain uses TRBV9 and TRBJ2-1, with D possibly being TRBD2 (6 bases). The CDR3 length is 13 residues. Per the germline V gene, CDR1 is SGDLS and CDR2 is YYNGEE. V was cut by 5 bases and J by 5 bases, with 11 bases left in between. The CDR3: CASRGRLNNEQFF. CDR3 nucleotides: TGTGCCAGCAGAGGGAGGTTGAACAATGAGCAGTTCTTC.

The CDR3 region is CASSVSEFF. The CDR3, as DNA: TGTGCCAGTAGTGTTTCCGAGTTCTTC. V gene TRBV19 combines with J gene TRBJ2-1; no reliable D call. V was pared by 5 bases and J by 14 bases, with 7 bases between. Germline V lookup: CDR1 LNHDA, CDR2 SQIVND (reference sequence). The CDR3 totals 9 residues.

The V gene is TRBV7-6, the J gene TRBJ2-1, with D tentatively TRBD2 (5 bases). Trimming removed 6 bases from V and 13 bases from J, with 19 bases in between. Germline CDR1 SGHVS, CDR2 FNYEAQ. The CDR3 is 13 residues long. As DNA, the CDR3 is TGTGCCAGCAGTCAATCTCGGGGTTCAGAACAGTTCTTC. Protein: CASSQSRGSEQFF.

The genes are TRBV6-1 and TRBJ2-1, with 8 bases aligning to TRBD2. The CDR3 totals 13 residues. The germline V gene encodes CDR1 MNHNS and CDR2 SASEGT. Trimming at V came to 2 bases and at J to 8 bases, leaving 2 bases not matched to a gene. The CDR3 here is CASSEPGGYEQFF. The DNA of the CDR3 is TGTGCCAGCAGTGAACCGGGGGGGTATGAGCAGTTCTTC.

This chain links TRBV4-1 with TRBJ1-1, with D hard to call. CDR1 and CDR2 from the germline V gene are MGHRA and YSYEKL. Deletions cut 3 bases from V and 1 base from J, with 18 bases between. The CDR3 has 17 residues. Here the CDR3 DNA reads TGCGCCAGCAGCCATTCCTTTTATAACAGTAAGAACACTGAAGCTTTCTTT. Its translation: CASSHSFYNSKNTEAFF.

The chain combines TRBV5-8 with TRBJ1-5; no clear D. Looked up from germline, CDR1 is SGHTS and CDR2 is YDEGEE. Trimming took off 1 base at V and 7 bases at J, with 6 bases between the two ends. This CDR3 spans 12 amino acids. The CDR3: CASSLNVQPQHF. CDR3 in DNA: TGTGCCAGCAGCTTGAATGTCCAGCCCCAGCATTTT.

This chain joins TRBV5-8 and TRBJ1-2; no clear D gene. This CDR3 spans 11 amino acids. Trimming took 4 bases from V and 5 from J, leaving 6 bases between them. Germline values: CDR1 SGHTS, CDR2 YDEGEE. Written as DNA, the CDR3 is TGTGCCAGCAGCCGAGGGTATGGCTACACCTTC. Amino acids: CASSRGYGYTF.

This chain connects TRBV14 to TRBJ1-1; tentative D call: TRBD1 (5 bases). V was clipped by 1 base and J by 1 base, with 10 bases between them. The CDR3 runs 15 residues. Germline CDR1 and CDR2: SGHDN and FVKESK. CDR3 nucleotide sequence: TGTGCCAGCAGCCAAGTGTCAGGGTGGAACACTGAAGCTTTCTTT. As protein: CASSQVSGWNTEAFF.

V and J are TRBV18 and TRBJ1-5; 7 positions agree with TRBD1. Per the germline V gene, CDR1 is KGHSH and CDR2 is LQKENI. The CDR3 is 15 residues long. Losses at the gene ends were 3 bases for V and 5 bases for J; bases not matched to a gene: 7. The CDR3 protein is CASSPSRDSHQPQHF. The DNA of the CDR3 is TGTGCCAGCTCACCTTCTAGGGACAGCCATCAGCCCCAGCATTTT.

This chain joins TRBV7-9 and TRBJ2-1; 7 nucleotides agree with TRBD2. Per germline, CDR1 SEHNR and CDR2 FQNEAQ (reference sequence). J gave up 2 bases and V 5 bases, and 18 bases lay outside the gene matches. The CDR3 length is 19 residues. The CDR3 here is CASSPNRGWLAVTYNEQFF. The CDR3 nucleotides are TGTGCCAGCAGCCCAAATAGGGGTTGGCTAGCGGTAACCTACAATGAGCAGTTCTTC.

The chain has TRBV5-1 and TRBJ2-1, with 8 bases lining up with TRBD2. Germline V gene sequence: CDR1 SGHRS, CDR2 YFSETQ. After removal of 0 bases from V and 6 bases from J, the junction contained 5 bases not matched to a gene. The CDR3 extends over 15 amino acids. The CDR3 DNA is TGCGCCAGCAGCTTGGCCACTAGCGGTTTCAATGAGCAGTTCTTC. Its translation is CASSLATSGFNEQFF.

In the case of this clone: Additional DNA sequences in this sample encode the identical CDR3. This chain joins TRBV9 and TRBJ1-1; D may be TRBD1 (6 bases). The CDR3 extends over 13 amino acids. V lost 2 bases, J lost 2 bases, and 7 bases lay in between. CDR1 and CDR2 (germline): SGDLS, YYNGEE. CDR3 in amino acids: CASSVTGNTEAFF. The CDR3 DNA follows: TGTGCCAGCAGCGTGACAGGAAACACTGAAGCTTTCTTT.

The chain carries TRBV7-2 and TRBJ2-7; 11 nucleotides align to TRBD2. Per the germline V gene, CDR1 is SGHTA and CDR2 is FQGNSA. CDR3 length: 15 residues. The junction had 6 bases not matched to a gene; V was cut back by 5 bases and J by 3 bases. CDR3 sequence: CASSLTSGARYEQYF. The CDR3 coding sequence is TGTGCCAGCAGCCTGACTAGCGGGGCTCGCTACGAGCAGTACTTC.

The CDR3 sequence: CASSLGLAGGRGVTDTQYF. The CDR3 region has the DNA TGTGCCAGCAGTCTTGGACTAGCGGGGGGCCGGGGCGTCACAGATACGCAGTATTTT. The genes are TRBV4-2 and TRBJ2-3; 14 nucleotides align to TRBD2. Trimming took 6 bases from V and 2 from J; bases not matched to a gene: 13. Per the germline V gene, CDR1 is LGHNA and CDR2 is YNFKEQ. The CDR3 extends over 19 amino acids.

The chain combines TRBV2 with TRBJ1-2, with 9 bases lining up with TRBD1. The CDR3 totals 16 residues. The junction had 13 bases not matched to a gene; V was cut back by 6 bases and J by 5 bases. The V gene's germline CDR1 is SNHLY and CDR2 FYNNEI. The CDR3 region has the DNA TGTGCCAGCAGCCGAGAGACAGGGGGAGTGGGGTATGGCTACACCTTC. Residues: CASSRETGGVGYGYTF.

V and J are TRBV7-9 and TRBJ2-1, with 9 bases fitting TRBD1. The germline V gene encodes CDR1 SEHNR and CDR2 FQNEAQ (reference sequence). The J segment lost 7 bases and the V segment lost 5 bases, leaving 9 bases of the junction unmatched. The CDR3 spans 15 residues. The CDR3 sequence is CASSTPGQGRNEQFF. CDR3 in DNA: TGTGCCAGCAGCACACCGGGACAGGGAAGGAATGAGCAGTTCTTC.